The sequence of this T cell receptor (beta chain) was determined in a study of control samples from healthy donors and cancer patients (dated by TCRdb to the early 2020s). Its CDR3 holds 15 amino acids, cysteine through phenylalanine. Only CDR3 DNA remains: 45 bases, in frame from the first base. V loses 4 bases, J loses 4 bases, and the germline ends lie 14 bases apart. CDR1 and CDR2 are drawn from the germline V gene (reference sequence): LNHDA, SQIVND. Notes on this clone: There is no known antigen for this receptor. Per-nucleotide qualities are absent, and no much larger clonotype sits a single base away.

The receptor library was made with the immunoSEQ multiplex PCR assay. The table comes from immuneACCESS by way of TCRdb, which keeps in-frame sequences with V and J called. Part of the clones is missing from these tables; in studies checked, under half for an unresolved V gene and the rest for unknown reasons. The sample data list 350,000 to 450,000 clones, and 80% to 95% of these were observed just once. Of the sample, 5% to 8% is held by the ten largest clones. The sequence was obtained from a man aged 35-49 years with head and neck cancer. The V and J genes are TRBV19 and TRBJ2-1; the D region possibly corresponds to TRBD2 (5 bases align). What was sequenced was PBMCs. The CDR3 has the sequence CASSTALGSYNEQFF. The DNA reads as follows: TGTGCCAGTAGTACAGCCTTAGGGAGTTACAATGAGCAGTTCTTC.